Below, 24 T cell receptor beta chains from the same sample are listed, as sequenced in a study of CD8+ T cells in alopecia areata. Sequencing relied on a cDNA template that was reverse transcribed from extracted RNA. TCRdb's copy holds only in-frame clones and misses some; the assay was immunoSEQ multiplex PCR. The sample has roughly 64,000 clones, just over 45% seen once. Treatment reported: oral pan-JAK inhibitor, 5-10 mg twice daily. The material sequenced was CD8+ T cells sorted from blood, taken at approximately week 37, from a patient treated with tofacitinib. Every receptor here comes from a human donor with alopecia areata.

The genes are TRBV7-2 and TRBJ2-1; D gene ambiguous. The CDR3 is made up of 15 amino acids. Germline V lookup: CDR1 SGHTA, CDR2 FQGNSA. V was shortened by 4 bases and J by 3 bases, with 13 bases between the two germline ends. CDR3 amino acids: CASSSAPSVYNEQFF. The CDR3 DNA reads as TGTGCCAGCAGCTCTGCCCCAAGCGTCTACAATGAGCAGTTCTTC. The full variable domain, its missing parts supplied by reference TRBV7-2 and TRBJ2-1, is GAGVSQSPSNKVTEKGKDVELRCDPISGHTALYWYRQSLGQGLEFLIYFQGNSAPDKSGLPSDRFSAERTGGSVSTLTIQRTQQEDSAVYLCASSSAPSVYNEQFFGPGTRLTVL.

The chain employs TRBV6-1 and TRBJ2-6, with 8 positions matching TRBD1. Germline lookup yields CDR1 MNHNS and CDR2 SASEGT. V shed 5 bases, J shed 6 bases, and the junction held 6 bases outside the gene matches. The CDR3 sequence is 15 residues long. DNA of the CDR3: TGTGCCAGCAGTCCCTCAGGGGGCGAGGCCAACGTCCTGACTTTC. The encoded protein is CASSPSGGEANVLTF.

The rearrangement links TRBV6-5 to TRBJ2-7, with D perhaps TRBD1 (6 bases). Trimming stripped 2 bases from V and 0 bases from J, with 8 bases between. Germline V gene data show CDR1 as MNHEY and CDR2 as SVGAGI. This CDR3 region has 14 residues. This CDR3 reads CASSYKDSSYEQYF. DNA for the CDR3: TGTGCCAGCAGTTACAAGGACAGCTCCTACGAGCAGTACTTC.

The CDR3 reads CASSQVSDRGYGYTF. The CDR3 nucleotides read TGCGCCAGCAGCCAAGTGTCGGACAGGGGCTATGGCTACACCTTC. V usage is TRBV4-1 and J usage is TRBJ1-2; the match to TRBD1 covers 9 bases. With V trimmed by 1 base and J by 4 bases, 4 bases remained unmatched. The CDR3 loop spans 15 amino acids. Looked up from germline, CDR1 is MGHRA and CDR2 is YSYEKL.

The chain has TRBV14 and TRBJ2-3, with 8 positions matching TRBD2. The CDR3 consists of 18 residues. Germline assignment: CDR1 SGHDN and CDR2 FVKESK. J lost 3 bases, V lost 1 base, and 12 bases had no gene match. The CDR3 is CASSQGPREAGVTDTQYF. In DNA, the CDR3 is TGTGCCAGCAGCCAAGGACCCCGAGAAGCGGGAGTGACAGATACGCAGTATTTT.

The chain employs TRBV9 and TRBJ2-5, with TRBD1 matching over 11 bases. This CDR3 is built from 16 residues. Trimming removed 2 bases from V and 5 bases from J; junction bases left unmatched: 8. From germline, CDR1 is SGDLS and CDR2 YYNGEE. CDR3 loop: CASSVGTGGRSETQYF. As DNA, the CDR3 is TGTGCCAGCAGCGTGGGGACAGGGGGAAGATCTGAGACCCAGTACTTC.

J is TRBJ1-4 and V is TRBV11-1; weak D call: TRBD1 (5 bases). Trimming stripped 3 bases from V and 8 bases from J, with 13 bases between. CDR1 is SGHAT and CDR2 is FQDESV in the germline V gene (reference sequence). The CDR3 runs to 14 residues. The CDR3 loop reads CASSFPGRDEKLFF. In nucleotides, the CDR3 is TGTGCCAGCAGCTTTCCGGGACGGGACGAAAAACTGTTTTTT.

The chain carries TRBV4-3 and TRBJ1-2, with D maybe TRBD1 (5 bases). This CDR3 comprises 15 residues. V lost 0 bases to trimming and J lost 3 bases, with 11 bases between them. Germline lookup yields CDR1 LGHNA and CDR2 YSLEER. Here the CDR3 reads CASSQDRGEDYGYTF. For the CDR3, the DNA is TGCGCCAGCAGCCAAGATAGGGGTGAGGACTATGGCTACACCTTC.

The V gene is TRBV27, the J gene TRBJ1-5, with no clear D. Germline CDR1 and CDR2: MNHEY and SMNVEV (reference sequence). The V gene lost 0 bases and the J gene lost 0 bases, with 3 bases spanning the gap. The length of the CDR3 is 14 residues. The CDR3 DNA sequence: TGTGCCAGCAGTTTATCCGATAGCAATCAGCCCCAGCATTTT. As protein: CASSLSDSNQPQHF.

This clone was observed a few times. Other DNA variants within this sample encode the same CDR3. The chain employs TRBV4-1 and TRBJ2-2; 9 bases map to TRBD2. Trimming cost V 4 bases and J 7 bases; bases outside gene matches: 10. The V gene's germline CDR1 is MGHRA and CDR2 YSYEKL. This CDR3 has 16 amino acids. The DNA of the CDR3 is TGCGCCAGCAGCCTTCCCCGGGCGGGGGGGCGCGGGGAGCTGTTTTTT. Translating it yields CASSLPRAGGRGELFF.

The chain is built from TRBV7-3 and TRBJ2-1; TRBD2 agrees at 7 bases. The CDR3 is made up of 15 amino acids. The V and J ends lost 1 base and 3 bases, in that order; junction bases with no gene match: 3. Germline loops: CDR1 SGHTA, CDR2 FQGTGA. CDR3: CASSLSGLGYNEQFF. The CDR3 bases are TGTGCCAGCAGCTTAAGCGGACTAGGCTACAATGAGCAGTTCTTC. The full variable domain, in which reference TRBV7-3 and TRBJ2-1 provide the parts outside the CDR3, is GAGVSQTPSNKVTEKGKYVELRCDPISGHTALYWYRQSLGQGPEFLIYFQGTGAADDSGLPNDRFFAVRPEGSVSTLKIQRTERGDSAVYLCASSLSGLGYNEQFFGPGTRLTVL.

The CDR3 DNA follows: TGTGCCAGCAGTCTGGGGGGGGCCAACGTCCTGACTTTC. Its translation: CASSLGGANVLTF. The rearrangement uses TRBV27 and TRBJ2-6; unclear D gene. The length of the CDR3 is 13 residues. Germline CDR1 MNHEY, CDR2 SMNVEV (reference sequence). Trimming removed 5 bases at V and 4 bases at J, with 6 bases between. Supplemented by reference TRBV27 and TRBJ2-6, the full variable domain reads EAQVTQNPRYLITVTGKKLTVTCSQNMNHEYMSWYRQDPGLGLRQIYYSMNVEVTDKGDVPEGYKVSRKEKRNFPLILESPSPNQTSLYFCASSLGGANVLTFGAGSRLTVL.

The rearrangement joins TRBV19 to TRBJ2-1; TRBD1 agrees at 7 bases. The CDR3 is 16 amino acids. Germline V gives CDR1 LNHDA, CDR2 SQIVND (reference sequence). Trimming took 2 bases from V and 1 from J; bases not matched to a gene: 5. Here the CDR3 DNA reads TGTGCCAGTAGTATAAGAGGGGGCGCTTCCTACAATGAGCAGTTCTTC. Translation: CASSIRGGASYNEQFF.

The CDR3 region has the DNA TGTGCCAGCAGGGTGGGGGGGAACGAGCAGTACTTC. Translated: CASRVGGNEQYF. This chain connects TRBV28 to TRBJ2-7; TRBD2 matches 7 bases. Trimming at V came to 6 bases and at J to 5 bases, leaving 4 bases not matched to a gene. Germline lookup yields CDR1 MDHEN and CDR2 SYDVKM. CDR3 length equals 12 residues.

In this sample, this clone turned up a few times. This chain uses TRBV28 with TRBJ2-1, with 8 bases aligning to TRBD1. V lost 0 bases, J lost 2 bases, and 12 bases stayed unmatched. The CDR3 has 19 amino acids. Germline lookup yields CDR1 MDHEN and CDR2 SYDVKM. CDR3 sequence (DNA): TGTGCCAGCAGTTTATGGGAGGGCTCCGGGACAGGTCCCTACAATGAGCAGTTCTTC. This sequence encodes CASSLWEGSGTGPYNEQFF.

The genes are TRBV7-2 and TRBJ2-1; no firm D call. The CDR3 consists of 14 residues. CDR1 is SGHTA, CDR2 FQGNSA, per germline. The V and J ends lost 8 bases and 0 bases respectively, with 11 bases between them. CDR3 sequence (DNA): TGTGCCAGCGCTGCGACGGACTCCTACAATGAGCAGTTCTTC. This gives the protein CASAATDSYNEQFF.

This clone has more than one count but fewer than ten. The chain has TRBV29-1 and TRBJ2-3, with TRBD2 matching 8 bases. The V gene's germline CDR1 is SQVTM and CDR2 ANQGSEA. Unmatched junction bases numbered 11, after V lost 0 bases and J lost 0 bases. The CDR3 is 18 amino acids. CDR3 amino acids: CSVEEGRLAGTSTDTQYF. The CDR3 DNA is TGCAGCGTTGAAGAAGGAAGATTAGCGGGAACTAGCACAGATACGCAGTATTTT.

The rearrangement links TRBV28 to TRBJ2-6, with 7 bases aligning to TRBD1. The CDR3 is made up of 16 amino acids. CDR1 and CDR2 (germline): MDHEN, SYDVKM. Trimming removed 7 bases from V and 2 bases from J; junction bases left unmatched: 8. For the CDR3, the DNA is TGTGCCAGCATCCGAAGACAGGGACCTGGGGCCAACGTCCTGACTTTC. It translates to CASIRRQGPGANVLTF.

V usage is TRBV7-8 and J usage is TRBJ1-2, with TRBD1 as a possible D gene (5 bases). V was trimmed by 1 base and J by 6 bases, leaving 15 bases between them. CDR1 SGHVS and CDR2 FQNEAQ come from the germline V gene. This CDR3 has 15 amino acids. CDR3 sequence reads: CASSLGPSGLDGYTF. DNA of the CDR3: TGTGCCAGCAGCTTAGGGCCCTCAGGGTTGGATGGCTACACCTTC. Together with reference TRBV7-8 and TRBJ1-2, the CDR3 gives the full variable domain: GAGVSQSPRYKVAKRGQDVALRCDPISGHVSLFWYQQALGQGPEFLTYFQNEAQLDKSGLPSDRFFAERPEGSVSTLKIQRTQQEDSAVYLCASSLGPSGLDGYTFGSGTRLTVV.

This sequence joins TRBV7-9 and TRBJ2-6; D may be TRBD2 (5 bases). The CDR3 is made up of 15 amino acids. V gave up 5 bases and J gave up 5 bases, with 13 bases separating them. CDR1 and CDR2 from the germline V gene are SEHNR and FQNEAQ (reference sequence). The CDR3 DNA is TGTGCCAGCAGCCCTGGAGAGGGCCGGGCCAACGTCCTGACTTTC. Protein product: CASSPGEGRANVLTF.

V and J are TRBV9 and TRBJ2-1; D uncertain. Germline CDR1 reads SGDLS; CDR2 reads YYNGEE. This CDR3 is 11 amino acids long. Trimming removed 4 bases from V and 9 bases from J, with 8 bases in between. The CDR3 DNA is TGTGCCAGCAGCCTTAGCAGTGAGCAGTTCTTC. Translating gives CASSLSSEQFF.

The genes are TRBV9 and TRBJ2-1; a weak D match, TRBD2 (5 bases). Germline V gene sequence: CDR1 SGDLS, CDR2 YYNGEE. The CDR3 spans 15 residues. Between the trimmed V and J ends, which lost 0 bases and 7 bases, there was a span of 14 bases. The CDR3 sequence is CASSVEGPSGNEQFF. CDR3 nucleotides: TGTGCCAGCAGCGTAGAAGGGCCCAGCGGTAATGAGCAGTTCTTC.

J is TRBJ2-7 and V is TRBV18; TRBD1 agrees at 9 bases. J gave up 5 bases and V 10 bases, and 9 bases lay outside the gene matches. Germline loops: CDR1 KGHSH, CDR2 LQKENI. This CDR3 region has 13 residues. CDR3: CATRRTGVDEQYF. The CDR3 DNA sequence: TGTGCCACTCGTAGGACAGGGGTTGACGAGCAGTACTTC.

CDR3 DNA sequence: TGTGCCAGCAGTTACTCAGCGGGAAGGTCTGGCTACACCTTC. It translates to CASSYSAGRSGYTF. The V and J genes are TRBV6-5 and TRBJ1-2; no clear D. Germline CDR1 is MNHEY and CDR2 is SVGAGI. V was shortened by 0 bases and J by 7 bases, with 12 bases between the two germline ends. This CDR3 has 14 amino acids.